This passage covers 6 T cell receptor beta chains from one sample sequenced in a study of T cell changes during pregnancy in multiple sclerosis. The method was immunoSEQ multiplex PCR; TCRdb's version includes in-frame clones alone and lacks a portion of them. Among more than 65,000 clones listed, under 95% were seen once. The sequencing used CD4+ T cells from peripheral blood mononuclear cells, collected before pregnancy. Every receptor here comes from a female donor with multiple sclerosis, enrolled in a pregnancy study.

This chain links TRBV6-5 with TRBJ1-2; D not certain. This CDR3 has 14 amino acids. Germline lookup yields CDR1 MNHEY and CDR2 SVGAGI. Trimming took off 5 bases at V and 5 bases at J, with 15 bases between the two ends. CDR3 DNA sequence: TGTGCCAGCAGTACTGACGACGGAGTATATGGCTACACCTTC. It encodes CASSTDDGVYGYTF.

The chain couples TRBV29-1 to TRBJ1-2, with TRBD1 as a possible D gene (5 bases). V was clipped by 6 bases and J by 8 bases, with 19 bases between them. Looked up from germline, CDR1 is SQVTM and CDR2 is ANQGSEA. This CDR3 has 13 amino acids. The CDR3: CSVEKPGFRGYTF. The CDR3 bases are TGCAGCGTCGAGAAACCAGGGTTTCGAGGCTACACCTTC.

This sequence joins TRBV5-4 and TRBJ2-4; 10 bases map to TRBD2. The ends lost 4 bases at V and 8 bases at J; junction bases unmatched: 6. The V gene's germline CDR1 is SGHNT and CDR2 YYREEE (reference sequence). The length of the CDR3 is 14 residues. The CDR3 spells CASSQAGGPYIQYF. The CDR3, as DNA: TGTGCCAGCAGCCAAGCGGGAGGGCCCTACATTCAGTACTTC.

The V and J genes are TRBV2 and TRBJ1-6, with 9 bases aligning to TRBD1. From germline, CDR1 is SNHLY and CDR2 FYNNEI. V lost 3 bases to trimming and J lost 10 bases; unmatched junction nucleotides: 7. The CDR3 spans 15 residues. In DNA, the CDR3 is TGTGCCAGCAGTGATTCGGGACAGGGAAAATCACCCCTCCACTTT. Encoded protein: CASSDSGQGKSPLHF. The variable domain in full, with the rest retrieved from reference TRBV2 and TRBJ1-6, is EPEVTQTPSHQVTQMGQEVILRCVPISNHLYFYWYRQILGQKVEFLVSFYNNEISEKSEIFDDQFSVERPDGSNFTLKIRSTKLEDSAMYFCASSDSGQGKSPLHFGNGTRLTVT.

This clone was counted once. Other DNA sequences of this sample code for an identical CDR3. The chain employs TRBV6-6 and TRBJ1-5; 10 bases are shared with TRBD1. There are 15 residues in the CDR3. With V trimmed by 5 bases and J by 1 base, 2 bases remained unmatched. CDR1 and CDR2 (germline): MNHNY, SVGAGI (reference sequence). As DNA, the CDR3 is TGTGCCAGCAGTAGGGGACAGGGGAGCAATCAGCCCCAGCATTTT. Translation gives CASSRGQGSNQPQHF.

This rearrangement joins TRBV4-1 to TRBJ1-1; D ambiguous. V was trimmed by 0 bases and J by 1 base, leaving 6 bases between them. Per the germline V gene, CDR1 is MGHRA and CDR2 is YSYEKL. CDR3 size: 14 residues. The CDR3 is CASSQDSGNTEAFF. The CDR3 DNA sequence: TGCGCCAGCAGCCAAGATTCAGGGAACACTGAAGCTTTCTTT.